This TCR beta chain was found in a study of cytomegalovirus exposure and HLA in healthy donors. Findings and caveats of the study: A list of roughly 160 TCR beta chains associated with cytomegalovirus was given. Versus the roughly 690-donor mean, an Asian-associated ancestry cluster reportedly showed fewer N-insertions in a later analysis. Highly shared variants forming one cluster were likely a sequencing artifact.

PCR amplification relied on 60 Vbeta primers (plus 13 Jbeta primers). Clones were read by immunoSEQ multiplex PCR, and TCRdb kept only the in-frame ones, dropping some. The table includes about 99,000 clones, about 79% detected once. Details on this clone: Its antigen is still unknown.

The CDR3 has 13 amino acids. V lost 5 bases and J 9 bases, leaving 13 bases between the germline ends. Looked up from germline, CDR1 is LNHDA and CDR2 is SQIVND (reference sequence). Regarding donors, all were healthy bone marrow donors. This sequence was found in a man between 60 and 75 years old in good health and CMV-seropositive. The sequencing sample was made of PBMCs. The chain couples TRBV19 to TRBJ2-2; D is perhaps TRBD2 (5 bases). The CDR3 region is CASSVREIRELFF. CDR3 DNA sequence: TGTGCCAGTAGTGTTCGGGAAATCCGGGAGCTGTTTTTT.